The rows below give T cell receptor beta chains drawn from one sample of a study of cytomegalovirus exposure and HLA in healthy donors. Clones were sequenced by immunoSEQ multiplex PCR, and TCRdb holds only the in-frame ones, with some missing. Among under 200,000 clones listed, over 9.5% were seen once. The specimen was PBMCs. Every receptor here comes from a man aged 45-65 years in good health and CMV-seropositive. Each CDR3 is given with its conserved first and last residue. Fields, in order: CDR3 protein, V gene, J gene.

CDR3 protein: CSARERNEQFF
V gene: TRBV20-1
J gene: TRBJ2-1

CDR3 protein: CASGLGQTNEKLFF
V gene: TRBV12-5
J gene: TRBJ1-4

CDR3 protein: CASSLKVGGNTDTQYF
V gene: TRBV5-6
J gene: TRBJ2-3

CDR3 protein: CASRTDTYEQYF
V gene: TRBV6-5
J gene: TRBJ2-7

CDR3 protein: CAISAVNTEAFF
V gene: TRBV10-3
J gene: TRBJ1-1

CDR3 protein: CASSRQGSGNEKLFF
V gene: TRBV2
J gene: TRBJ1-4

CDR3 protein: CASSSHSGGTNTGELFF
V gene: TRBV5-1
J gene: TRBJ2-2

CDR3 protein: CASSVHSGGSTDTQYF
V gene: TRBV6-4
J gene: TRBJ2-3

CDR3 protein: CASSPAWGAGNTIYF
V gene: TRBV27
J gene: TRBJ1-3

CDR3 protein: CAWSLTGIGSPLHF
V gene: TRBV30
J gene: TRBJ1-6

CDR3 protein: CASSSKGTDRGSYNEQFF
V gene: TRBV7-2
J gene: TRBJ2-1

CDR3 protein: CAITTGVTEAFF
V gene: TRBV28
J gene: TRBJ1-1

CDR3 protein: CASSPGTGRTEAFF
V gene: TRBV5-4
J gene: TRBJ1-1

CDR3 protein: CASSLKGTGGLNTEAFF
V gene: TRBV5-1
J gene: TRBJ1-1

CDR3 protein: CASSKYRGTSGGATDTQYF
V gene: TRBV21-1
J gene: TRBJ2-3

CDR3 protein: CASGSTGYTF
V gene: TRBV12-5
J gene: TRBJ1-2

CDR3 protein: CASRVPSGAQYF
V gene: TRBV19
J gene: TRBJ2-3

CDR3 protein: CASSAGFPGEKLFF
V gene: TRBV5-6
J gene: TRBJ1-4

CDR3 protein: CASSLRNSGQIERNTEAFF
V gene: TRBV28
J gene: TRBJ1-1

CDR3 protein: CASSLIAGGPDGQFF
V gene: TRBV28
J gene: TRBJ2-1

CDR3 protein: CASSPWAPGGQPQHF
V gene: TRBV28
J gene: TRBJ1-5

CDR3 protein: CAWSVGLNQPQHF
V gene: TRBV30
J gene: TRBJ1-5

CDR3 protein: CAISETSLASGQPQHF
V gene: TRBV10-3
J gene: TRBJ1-5

CDR3 protein: CASSVGVSSYNEQFF
V gene: TRBV9
J gene: TRBJ2-1

CDR3 protein: CASSYSGRRGIAFF
V gene: TRBV6-5
J gene: TRBJ1-1

CDR3 protein: CASSQHRTANVETQYF
V gene: TRBV4-2
J gene: TRBJ2-5

CDR3 protein: CASSDPGVGNTIYF
V gene: TRBV25-1
J gene: TRBJ1-3

CDR3 protein: CASSLAGRTGVNTEAFF
V gene: TRBV7-2
J gene: TRBJ1-1

CDR3 protein: CASSDRTGVGAKNIQYF
V gene: TRBV25-1
J gene: TRBJ2-4

CDR3 protein: CASSLEGQLWTEQYF
V gene: TRBV7-9
J gene: TRBJ2-7

CDR3 protein: CASSLSQGIGVENTIYF
V gene: TRBV27
J gene: TRBJ1-3

CDR3 protein: CASSSLFRDRGYNEQFF
V gene: TRBV5-1
J gene: TRBJ2-1

CDR3 protein: CASSQEWRGAGYEQYF
V gene: TRBV4-2
J gene: TRBJ2-7

CDR3 protein: CASSVGGEVGQPQHF
V gene: TRBV9
J gene: TRBJ1-5

CDR3 protein: CASSQEYRTHLQFF
V gene: TRBV4-3
J gene: TRBJ2-1

CDR3 protein: CASSFLQSGRSGANVLTF
V gene: TRBV5-8
J gene: TRBJ2-6

CDR3 protein: CASSGGTEAFF
V gene: TRBV2
J gene: TRBJ1-1

CDR3 protein: CASSSRLRVNYGYTF
V gene: TRBV5-8
J gene: TRBJ1-2

CDR3 protein: CASSLVRDRGGYTF
V gene: TRBV7-8
J gene: TRBJ1-2

CDR3 protein: CASSFSTGTSGNTIYF
V gene: TRBV11-3
J gene: TRBJ1-3

CDR3 protein: CASSQDKATPYNEQFF
V gene: TRBV4-2
J gene: TRBJ2-1

CDR3 protein: CATSRAPGGLETQYF
V gene: TRBV15
J gene: TRBJ2-5

CDR3 protein: CASRTNNQPQHF
V gene: TRBV7-2
J gene: TRBJ1-5

CDR3 protein: CASSPIHLVESEQFF
V gene: TRBV11-2
J gene: TRBJ2-1

CDR3 protein: CASSLIGSGQETQYF
V gene: TRBV28
J gene: TRBJ2-5

CDR3 protein: CASTEGDRALSVGYTF
V gene: TRBV7-2
J gene: TRBJ1-2